A selection of T cell receptor beta chains follows, all from one sample in a study of blood T cell repertoires in COVID-19. Sequencing was performed with immunoSEQ multiplex PCR; in TCRdb, only in-frame clones are kept and a portion is missing. The top ten clones hold 2.5% to 3% of a sample with about 270,000 clones, approximately 89% of them seen once. Sequencing was done on a sample of PBMCs or T cells enriched from blood (not recorded which). Source of these receptors: a middle-aged man who had been exposed to COVID-19. Both conserved end residues are part of each CDR3. The order of the fields is V gene, clone size, D gene, J gene, CDR3 DNA, CDR3 protein. D genes are given only for firm matches. For some rows the clone size is stated as once, few or many, or as a class when expanded; others skip it.

V: TRBV28
size: NA
D: TRBD1
J: TRBJ1-2
DNA: TGTGCCAGCAGTTTCTGGGACAGGGACGGCTACACCTTC
CDR3: CASSFWDRDGYTF

V: TRBV5-1
size: NA
D: NA
J: TRBJ2-1
DNA: TGCGCCAGCAGCGTCGGGACACCAGTCTACAATGAGCAGTTCTTC
CDR3: CASSVGTPVYNEQFF

V: TRBV3-1/TRBV3-2
size: NA
D: TRBD1
J: TRBJ1-2
DNA: TGTGCCAGCAGCCATCGAGGACAGGGTGATTATGGCTACACCTTC
CDR3: CASSHRGQGDYGYTF

V: TRBV19
size: NA
D: NA
J: TRBJ1-3
DNA: TGTGCCAGTAGCCCAGGGGACTCTGGAAACACCATATATTTT
CDR3: CASSPGDSGNTIYF

V: TRBV2
size: NA
D: TRBD2
J: TRBJ2-3
DNA: TGTGCCAGCAGAGAGCGGGAGGGGGTAGATACGCAGTATTTT
CDR3: CASREREGVDTQYF

V: TRBV29-1
size: NA
D: NA
J: TRBJ1-5
DNA: TGTGATTTGTGGCTGGCCCAGCATTTT
CDR3: CDLWLAQHF

V: TRBV7-3
size: NA
D: NA
J: TRBJ1-1
DNA: TGTGCCAGCAGCCTTAGGCCAGGGAACACTGAAGCTTTCTTT
CDR3: CASSLRPGNTEAFF

V: TRBV5-6
size: NA
D: TRBD1
J: TRBJ1-3
DNA: TGTGCCAGCAGCCTTGGCAGGGGGCGCGGAAACACCATATATTTT
CDR3: CASSLGRGRGNTIYF

V: TRBV14
size: NA
D: NA
J: TRBJ1-1
DNA: TGTGCCAGCAGCCAAATAGGGGAAGGACACACTGAAGCTTTCTTT
CDR3: CASSQIGEGHTEAFF

V: TRBV7-8
size: once
D: TRBD1
J: TRBJ1-3
DNA: TGTGCCAGCAGCTCAACGGACAGGCATGGAGGAAACACCATATATTTT
CDR3: CASSSTDRHGGNTIYF

V: TRBV7-2
size: NA
D: TRBD1
J: TRBJ2-5
DNA: TGTGCCAGCAGCTTAGGACAGGGCCAAGAGACCCAGTACTTC
CDR3: CASSLGQGQETQYF

V: TRBV5-1
size: NA
D: NA
J: TRBJ1-6
DNA: TGCGCCAGCAGCTTGGAGTGGTGGAGCTCCTATAATTCACCCCTCCACTTT
CDR3: CASSLEWWSSYNSPLHF

V: TRBV7-2
size: NA
D: TRBD2
J: TRBJ2-1
DNA: TGTGCCAGCAGCTTCTACCAAAAAGGACTAGCGGGAGTCGAGCAGTTCTTC
CDR3: CASSFYQKGLAGVEQFF

V: TRBV4-2
size: NA
D: TRBD2
J: TRBJ2-3
DNA: TGTGCCAGCAGCCAAGATCGGCGGTTGGGTGGACTAGCGGGATCCACAGATACGCAGTATTTT
CDR3: CASSQDRRLGGLAGSTDTQYF

V: TRBV10-1
size: once
D: TRBD2
J: TRBJ2-4
DNA: TGCGCCAGCAGTGAGGGACCCGGGACTAGCGGGACCTTAGCCAAAAACATTCAGTACTTC
CDR3: CASSEGPGTSGTLAKNIQYF

V: TRBV7-2
size: NA
D: TRBD2
J: TRBJ2-3
DNA: TGTGCCAGCAGCACCCCGGGACTAGCGGTCACAGATACGCAGTATTTT
CDR3: CASSTPGLAVTDTQYF

V: TRBV28
size: NA
D: TRBD1
J: TRBJ2-1
DNA: TGTGCCAGCATGGACAGGGTTAGGCTAAATGAGCAGTTCTTC
CDR3: CASMDRVRLNEQFF

V: TRBV14
size: NA
D: NA
J: TRBJ1-1
DNA: TGTGCCAGCAGCCAAGGGGCCCAAGGGGGAGAAGCTTTCTTT
CDR3: CASSQGAQGGEAFF

V: TRBV28
size: NA
D: TRBD1
J: TRBJ2-2
DNA: TGTGCCAGCAGTCCCCGGACAGGGACCACCGGGGAGCTGTTTTTT
CDR3: CASSPRTGTTGELFF

V: TRBV19
size: NA
D: NA
J: TRBJ1-5
DNA: TGTGCCAGTAGCCCGGAGGACAGAGTAAATCAGCCCCAGCATTTT
CDR3: CASSPEDRVNQPQHF

V: TRBV27
size: NA
D: NA
J: TRBJ2-7
DNA: TGTGCCAGCAGTACGACCCGGGACACCGCCTACGAGCAGTACTTC
CDR3: CASSTTRDTAYEQYF

V: TRBV5-1
size: NA
D: NA
J: TRBJ1-2
DNA: TGCGCCAGCAGCCTAGGGACGGGGGAACGTGGCTACACCTTC
CDR3: CASSLGTGERGYTF

V: TRBV7-9
size: NA
D: NA
J: TRBJ2-1
DNA: TGTGCCAGCAGCTTAGTCACTTCCAAAATTCAGTTCTTC
CDR3: CASSLVTSKIQFF

V: TRBV24-1
size: once
D: TRBD2
J: TRBJ2-1
DNA: TGTGCCACCAGTGTTGGGAGGGAGAGGCACAATGAGCAGTTCTTC
CDR3: CATSVGRERHNEQFF

V: TRBV30
size: NA
D: NA
J: TRBJ2-5
DNA: TGTGCCTGGAGTAGAGGGCAGGGGGGAGAGACCCAGTACTTC
CDR3: CAWSRGQGGETQYF

V: TRBV4-2
size: NA
D: NA
J: TRBJ1-2
DNA: TGTGCCAGCAGCCAAGATACAGGGAGTGTTGGTGGCTACACCTTC
CDR3: CASSQDTGSVGGYTF

V: TRBV4-2
size: NA
D: TRBD2
J: TRBJ2-1
DNA: TGTGCCAGCAGCCAAGATCGGACTAGCGGGGCCTTCGAGTTCTTC
CDR3: CASSQDRTSGAFEFF

V: TRBV6-5
size: NA
D: TRBD2
J: TRBJ2-1
DNA: TGTGCCAGCAGAAACAAGCGGGAGGTAGATGAGCAGTTCTTC
CDR3: CASRNKREVDEQFF

V: TRBV5-4
size: few
D: TRBD2
J: TRBJ2-7
DNA: TGTGCCAGCAGCCATACTAGCGGGAGTGGTGAGCAGTACTTC
CDR3: CASSHTSGSGEQYF

V: TRBV19
size: NA
D: NA
J: TRBJ2-1
DNA: TGTGCCAGTAGTCACGACAGGATGGGGAATGAGCAGTTCTTC
CDR3: CASSHDRMGNEQFF

V: TRBV2
size: NA
D: NA
J: TRBJ1-2
DNA: TGTGCCAGCAGTGACTACAGGGTCGGCTACACCTTC
CDR3: CASSDYRVGYTF

V: TRBV6-6
size: NA
D: NA
J: TRBJ1-5
DNA: TGTGCCAGCAGCCGGGGTCGGGGGGAAAGCAATCAGCCCCAGCATTTT
CDR3: CASSRGRGESNQPQHF

V: TRBV4-3
size: NA
D: NA
J: TRBJ2-7
DNA: TGCGCCAGCAGCCAAGATGTTCGAGGTTCGTACGAGCAGTACTTC
CDR3: CASSQDVRGSYEQYF

V: TRBV7-9
size: NA
D: TRBD1
J: TRBJ2-7
DNA: TGTGCCAGCAGCACTCCGGGACAGTTATACGAGCAGTACTTC
CDR3: CASSTPGQLYEQYF

V: TRBV12-3/TRBV12-4
size: NA
D: NA
J: TRBJ1-6
DNA: TGTGCCAGCAGTCCCCTCCGGGGTTCACCCCTCCACTTT
CDR3: CASSPLRGSPLHF

V: TRBV30
size: once
D: NA
J: TRBJ1-2
DNA: TGTGCCTGGAGATACAACAGGGTCCAGCCTAACTATGGCTACACCTTC
CDR3: CAWRYNRVQPNYGYTF

V: TRBV7-9
size: NA
D: NA
J: TRBJ1-1
DNA: TGTGCCAGCAGCCGAGGGTTGAACACTGAAGCTTTCTTT
CDR3: CASSRGLNTEAFF

V: TRBV6-2/TRBV6-3
size: NA
D: TRBD2
J: TRBJ2-5
DNA: TGTGCCAGCAGCCACGGGACTAGCGGGCAAACCCGGGGGGAGACCCAGTACTTC
CDR3: CASSHGTSGQTRGETQYF

V: TRBV27
size: NA
D: TRBD2
J: TRBJ2-5
DNA: TGTGCCAGCAGCCCGGGGGGAGGTTTCCAAGAGACCCAGTACTTC
CDR3: CASSPGGGFQETQYF

V: TRBV9
size: NA
D: NA
J: TRBJ1-1
DNA: TGTGCCAGCAGCAGGGACGGAGGGACTGAAGCTTTCTTT
CDR3: CASSRDGGTEAFF

V: TRBV24-1
size: NA
D: TRBD1
J: TRBJ2-2
DNA: TGTGCCACCAGTGAGTACAGGGGGCGTGGCACCGGGGAGCTGTTTTTT
CDR3: CATSEYRGRGTGELFF

V: TRBV6-1
size: NA
D: NA
J: TRBJ1-4
DNA: TGTGCCAGCAGTGATACAGCTTTTAATGAAAAACTGTTTTTT
CDR3: CASSDTAFNEKLFF

V: TRBV28
size: NA
D: TRBD1
J: TRBJ1-3
DNA: TGTGCCAGCAGAAGGGACAGAAGCTCTGGAAACACCATATATTTT
CDR3: CASRRDRSSGNTIYF

V: TRBV2
size: NA
D: TRBD2
J: TRBJ2-1
DNA: TGTGCCAGCAGCACACCGGGACTAGCGGAGGATGAGCAGTTCTTC
CDR3: CASSTPGLAEDEQFF

V: TRBV7-9
size: NA
D: NA
J: TRBJ2-5
DNA: TGTGCCAGCAGCTTAGAGGAACAGGGCTTAGAGACCCAGTACTTC
CDR3: CASSLEEQGLETQYF

V: TRBV27
size: NA
D: NA
J: TRBJ2-2
DNA: TGTGCCAGCAGAGACGCCATGTTGGTCCCAAGGGAGGGGGAGCTGTTTTTT
CDR3: CASRDAMLVPREGELFF

V: TRBV7-2
size: NA
D: TRBD2
J: TRBJ2-1
DNA: TGTGCCAGCAGCTTAAGAAGGCTAGCGGGATCCTACAATGAGCAGTTCTTC
CDR3: CASSLRRLAGSYNEQFF

V: TRBV18
size: NA
D: TRBD1
J: TRBJ1-1
DNA: TGTGCCAGCTCACCAAGACAGGGGGCGGAAACTGAAGCTTTCTTT
CDR3: CASSPRQGAETEAFF

V: TRBV6-5
size: NA
D: TRBD1
J: TRBJ2-7
DNA: TGTGCCAGCTCAATGACGGGACAGGGGTCCCCGCAGTACTTC
CDR3: CASSMTGQGSPQYF

V: TRBV11-2
size: NA
D: TRBD2
J: TRBJ2-1
DNA: TGTGCCAGCAGCTTAGATTTGGGTCTAGCGGACTACAATGAGCAGTTCTTC
CDR3: CASSLDLGLADYNEQFF

V: TRBV28
size: NA
D: TRBD1
J: TRBJ1-1
DNA: TGTGCCAGCTGGACAGGGAGCTACACTGAAGCTTTCTTT
CDR3: CASWTGSYTEAFF

V: TRBV12-3/TRBV12-4
size: NA
D: NA
J: TRBJ1-2
DNA: TGTGCCAGCAGTTTAGATTCCTCTTATGGCTACACCTTC
CDR3: CASSLDSSYGYTF

V: TRBV24-1
size: once
D: NA
J: TRBJ2-1
DNA: TGTGCCACCAGTGACCACAGGGTAAATGAGCAGTTCTTC
CDR3: CATSDHRVNEQFF

V: TRBV7-3
size: few
D: NA
J: TRBJ2-1
DNA: TGTGCCAGCAGCTTAAATCGCCGGGAGAGGGCGGGTGAGCAGTTCTTC
CDR3: CASSLNRRERAGEQFF

V: TRBV18
size: NA
D: TRBD2
J: TRBJ2-1
DNA: TGTGCCAGCTCACCACCCCTAGCGGATAGCTCCTACAATGAGCAGTTCTTC
CDR3: CASSPPLADSSYNEQFF